What follows describes a single T cell receptor beta chain. Its target is unknown. This record comes from a study of CD8 T cells in Susac syndrome. Whole-study context: The Susac syndrome patients that were sequenced included over five with active disease and fewer than 10 in remission. Study-wide results and limits: Only a relatively small number of individuals were included in the TCR sequencing and HLA analysis.

The CDR3 spans 14 residues. The germline gives CDR1 SEHNR, CDR2 FQNEAQ (reference sequence). With 4 bases removed from V and 3 bases from J, the gap between germline ends came to 9 bases. Diagnostic criteria for definite or probable disease, in their recently defined form, were met by the patients with Susac syndrome. RNA, at about 0.45 to 1 ug, was reverse transcribed with random hexamers. TCR beta CDR3 was amplified by immunoSEQ multiplex PCR. This amplification extended across 54 Vbeta and 13 Jbeta segments. TCRdb reanalysed the immunoSEQ multiplex PCR reads using MiXCR and keeps one entry per CDR3 protein. The table records some 180,000 distinct CDR3 sequences, 85% to 95% of them present only once.

The chain joins TRBV7-9 to TRBJ1-4; weak D call: TRBD1 (5 bases). The sequence came from a human donor with Susac syndrome. The sequencing input was CD4+ T cells from PBMCs. The CDR3 loop is CASSSGVANEKLFF. CDR3 sequence (DNA): TGTGCCAGCAGCTCGGGGGTAGCTAATGAAAAACTGTTTTTT.